Following are 12 T cell receptor beta chains from one sample sequenced in a study of cytomegalovirus exposure and HLA in healthy donors (dated by TCRdb to between 2016 and 2019). Library preparation used the immunoSEQ multiplex PCR assay. For the multiplex PCR, a mixture combining 60 forward primers for TCR Vbeta segments and 13 reverse primers for TCR Jbeta segments was used. What TCRdb holds here is the immuneACCESS table cut down to in-frame rearrangements. Part of the clones is not present; checked against another copy, under half of the missing clones reflect an unresolved V gene, and the others are unexplained. This sample is represented by about 120,000 clones; approximately 80% of them were singletons. The top ten clonotypes cover approximately 0.22% of the sample. Sample: PBMCs. The receptors were sampled from a man aged 50-59 years in good health and CMV-seronegative.

CDR3 loop: CASSFDGGAEWDTEAFF. The CDR3 DNA sequence: TGCGCCAGCAGCTTCGACGGGGGGGCGGAGTGGGACACTGAAGCTTTCTTT. This chain joins TRBV5-1 and TRBJ1-1, with D perhaps TRBD1 (6 bases). The CDR3 extends over 17 amino acids. Deletions cut 2 bases from V and 3 bases from J, with 20 bases between. Germline V gene data show CDR1 as SGHRS and CDR2 as YFSETQ.

The chain couples TRBV18 to TRBJ1-5; 7 bases line up with TRBD1. Trimming removed 4 bases from V and 3 bases from J; junction bases left unmatched: 12. The germline CDR1 and CDR2 sequences are KGHSH and LQKENI. This CDR3 has 17 residues. The CDR3 nucleotides read TGTGCCAGCTCACTAGCCCTACCGGGACAGATCAATCAGCCCCAGCATTTT. This sequence encodes CASSLALPGQINQPQHF.

This clone was counted a few times. The chain's CDR3 is CASSRQEANEKLFF. The CDR3 region has the DNA TGTGCCAGCAGTCGACAGGAGGCTAATGAAAAACTGTTTTTT. The V gene is TRBV6-5, the J gene TRBJ1-4; possible D gene TRBD1, 6 bases. CDR1 is MNHEY and CDR2 is SVGAGI in the germline V gene. Between the trimmed V and J ends, which lost 5 bases and 3 bases, there was a span of 10 bases. This CDR3 comprises 14 residues.

V and J are TRBV13 and TRBJ2-3, with no clear D. Germline CDR1 reads PRHDT; CDR2 reads FYEKMQ (reference sequence). The V and J ends lost 4 bases and 2 bases respectively, with 4 bases between them. This CDR3 is 12 amino acids long. The CDR3 loop is CASSSLTDTQYF. CDR3 DNA sequence: TGTGCCAGCAGCTCACTCACAGATACGCAGTATTTT.

This clone was seen only once. CDR3 in amino acids: CASSPKQEAFF. Written as DNA, the CDR3 is TGTGCCAGCTCACCAAAACAGGAAGCTTTCTTT. The rearrangement uses TRBV18 and TRBJ1-1; D uncertain. Germline CDR1 and CDR2: KGHSH and LQKENI. V dropped 2 bases and J dropped 8 bases, with 6 bases sitting between them. This CDR3 is built from 11 residues.

This sequence joins TRBV5-1 and TRBJ1-4; D perhaps matches TRBD1 (6 bases). The CDR3 consists of 14 residues. The germline gives CDR1 SGHRS, CDR2 YFSETQ. V lost 8 bases and J 3 bases, leaving 14 bases between the germline ends. This CDR3 reads CASSYRVPNEKLFF. The CDR3 DNA reads TGCGCCAGTTCTTACAGGGTACCTAATGAAAAACTGTTTTTT.

The chain couples TRBV5-4 to TRBJ1-2; 7 bases match TRBD1. Looked up from germline, CDR1 is SGHNT and CDR2 is YYREEE (reference sequence). The CDR3 sequence is 14 residues long. V lost 3 bases and J lost 7; bases outside the gene matches: 9. The CDR3 DNA reads TGTGCCAGCAGCTCACAAACAGGGGTCGGTGGCTACACCTTC. It encodes CASSSQTGVGGYTF.

The chain combines TRBV7-9 with TRBJ2-2; 7 bases match TRBD1. This CDR3 region has 15 residues. After removal of 5 bases from V and 2 bases from J, the junction contained 5 bases not matched to a gene. Germline loops: CDR1 SEHNR, CDR2 FQNEAQ (reference sequence). This CDR3 reads CASSLRDRNTGELFF. The DNA for the CDR3 is TGTGCCAGCAGCCTCCGGGACAGAAACACCGGGGAGCTGTTTTTT.

This sequence joins TRBV7-9 and TRBJ1-5, with a weak D call TRBD1 (5 bases). The germline V gene encodes CDR1 SEHNR and CDR2 FQNEAQ (reference sequence). The CDR3 spans 14 residues. Deletions cut 0 bases from V and 6 bases from J, with 9 bases between. CDR3 sequence (DNA): TGTGCCAGCAGCTTAGCTATGGGGGGTCAGCCCCAGCATTTT. Its translation: CASSLAMGGQPQHF.

The J gene is TRBJ2-5, the V gene TRBV30; 7 bases line up with TRBD1. Germline V CDR1 and CDR2: GTSNPN, SVGIG (reference sequence). The V and J ends lost 0 bases and 5 bases, in that order; junction bases with no gene match: 9. The CDR3 is 15 amino acids. The CDR3 DNA reads TGTGCCTGGAGTGTACACCGGACAGGCGCGGAGACCCAGTACTTC. This codes for CAWSVHRTGAETQYF.

The chain couples TRBV4-3 to TRBJ2-7, with 9 bases aligning to TRBD2. The germline gives CDR1 LGHNA, CDR2 YSLEER. Unmatched junction bases numbered 17, after V lost 3 bases and J lost 2 bases. The CDR3 is 19 residues long. This CDR3 reads CASSQPRGSGSSSTYEQYF. Written as DNA, the CDR3 is TGCGCCAGCAGCCAGCCCCGGGGTAGCGGGAGTTCCAGTACCTACGAGCAGTACTTC.

Only a few counts were recorded for this clone. The chain has TRBV27 and TRBJ2-4; 11 bases agree with TRBD1. Per the germline V gene, CDR1 is MNHEY and CDR2 is SMNVEV (reference sequence). The CDR3 loop spans 18 amino acids. V was pared by 5 bases and J by 1 base, with 10 bases of the junction left unmatched. The CDR3 nucleotides read TGTGCCAGCAGTCCCGGGACAGGGGGGTTTATGGCCAAAAACATTCAGTACTTC. Its translation is CASSPGTGGFMAKNIQYF.